The following is a TCR beta chain sequence with its context. Assay used: immunoSEQ multiplex PCR; TCRdb lists only in-frame clones, some missing. The data contain more than 150,000 clones, approximately 87% of them seen just once; the ten biggest clones take up around 20%. The record originates from a study of blood T cell repertoires in COVID-19. The CDR3 has 18 amino acids. The V end was cut by 0 bases, the J end by 0 bases, with 16 bases between. Germline lookup yields CDR1 SGDLS and CDR2 YYNGEE. The TCR originated in a man between 65 and 85 years old with active or convalescent COVID-19. The sequenced sample consisted of peripheral blood. The chain uses TRBV9 and TRBJ2-1; D is undetermined. The CDR3 DNA is TGTGCCAGCAGCGTAGGGCGGCAGCCTGAACTCTCCTACAATGAGCAGTTCTTC. Encoded protein: CASSVGRQPELSYNEQFF.